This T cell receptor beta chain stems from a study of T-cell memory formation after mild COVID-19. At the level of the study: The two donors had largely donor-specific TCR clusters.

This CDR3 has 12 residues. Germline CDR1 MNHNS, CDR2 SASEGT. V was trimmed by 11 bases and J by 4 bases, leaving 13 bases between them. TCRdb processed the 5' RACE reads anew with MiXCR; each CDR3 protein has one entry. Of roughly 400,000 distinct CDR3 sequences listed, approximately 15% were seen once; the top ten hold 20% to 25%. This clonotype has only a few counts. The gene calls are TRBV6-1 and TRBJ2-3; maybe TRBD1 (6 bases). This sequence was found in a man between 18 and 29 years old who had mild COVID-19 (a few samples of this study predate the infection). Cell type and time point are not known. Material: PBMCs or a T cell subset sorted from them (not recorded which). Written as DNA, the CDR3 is TGTGCCTTTCGACAGGACGCAGATACGCAGTATTTT. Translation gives CAFRQDADTQYF.